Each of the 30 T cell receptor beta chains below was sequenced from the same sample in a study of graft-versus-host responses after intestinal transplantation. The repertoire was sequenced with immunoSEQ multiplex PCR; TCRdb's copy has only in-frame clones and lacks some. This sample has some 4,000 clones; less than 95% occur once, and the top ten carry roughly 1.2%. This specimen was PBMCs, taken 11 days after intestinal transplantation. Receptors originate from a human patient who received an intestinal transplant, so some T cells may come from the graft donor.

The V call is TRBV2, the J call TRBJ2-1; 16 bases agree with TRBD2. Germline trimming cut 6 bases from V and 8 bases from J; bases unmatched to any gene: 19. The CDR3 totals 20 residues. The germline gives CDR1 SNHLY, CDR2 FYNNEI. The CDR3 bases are TGTGCCAGCAGCTCCCTGGGGACTAGCGGGAGGGGGGGCTTTCACCATGAGCAGTTCTTC. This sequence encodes CASSSLGTSGRGGFHHEQFF.

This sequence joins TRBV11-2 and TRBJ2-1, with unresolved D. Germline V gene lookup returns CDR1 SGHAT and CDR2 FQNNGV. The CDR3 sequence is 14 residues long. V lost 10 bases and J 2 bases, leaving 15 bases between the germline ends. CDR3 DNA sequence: TGTGCCACCACCCGAGAGGACGCCTACAATGAGCAGTTCTTC. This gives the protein CATTREDAYNEQFF.

The CDR3: CASSYSTAVEQYF. The CDR3 nucleotides are TGTGCCAGCAGTTACTCGACAGCTGTCGAGCAGTACTTC. This chain uses TRBV6-5 with TRBJ2-5, with D possibly TRBD1 on 5 matching bases. The DNA end lines up better with TRBJ2-7; the J call may be wrong. This CDR3 is 13 amino acids long. The germline V gene has CDR1 MNHEY and CDR2 SVGAGI.

The CDR3 coding sequence is TGTGCCAGCAGTTCATCTAGCTACGAGCAGTACTTC. Translated: CASSSSSYEQYF. The chain employs TRBV28 and TRBJ2-7, with D hard to call. This CDR3 is 12 amino acids long. CDR1 is MDHEN, CDR2 SYDVKM, per germline. Between the trimmed V and J ends, which lost 4 bases and 3 bases, there was a span of 7 bases.

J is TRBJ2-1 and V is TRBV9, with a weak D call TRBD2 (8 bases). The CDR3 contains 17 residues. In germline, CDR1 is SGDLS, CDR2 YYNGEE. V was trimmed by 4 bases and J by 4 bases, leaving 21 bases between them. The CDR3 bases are TGTGCCAGCAGCCCCCTCACAGGGGCGGGAGGATACAATGAGCAGTTCTTC. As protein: CASSPLTGAGGYNEQFF.

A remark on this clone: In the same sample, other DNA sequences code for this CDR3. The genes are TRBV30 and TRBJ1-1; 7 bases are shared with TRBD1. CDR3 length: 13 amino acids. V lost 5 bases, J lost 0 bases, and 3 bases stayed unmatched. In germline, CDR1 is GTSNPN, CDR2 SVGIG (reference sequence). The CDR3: CAWEGQMNTEAFF. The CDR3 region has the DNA TGTGCCTGGGAGGGACAGATGAACACTGAAGCTTTCTTT.

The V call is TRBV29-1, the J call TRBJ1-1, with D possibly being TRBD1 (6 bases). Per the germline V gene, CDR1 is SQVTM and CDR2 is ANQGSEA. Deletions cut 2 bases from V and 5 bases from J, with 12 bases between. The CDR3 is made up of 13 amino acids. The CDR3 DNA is TGCAGCGTTGAAAACAGGGATGGTACTGAAGCTTTCTTT. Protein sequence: CSVENRDGTEAFF. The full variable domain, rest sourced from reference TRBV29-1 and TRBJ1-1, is SAVISQKPSRDICQRGTSLTIQCQVDSQVTMMFWYRQQPGQSLTLIATANQGSEATYESGFVIDKFPISRPNLTFSTLTVSNMSPEDSSIYLCSVENRDGTEAFFGQGTRLTVV.

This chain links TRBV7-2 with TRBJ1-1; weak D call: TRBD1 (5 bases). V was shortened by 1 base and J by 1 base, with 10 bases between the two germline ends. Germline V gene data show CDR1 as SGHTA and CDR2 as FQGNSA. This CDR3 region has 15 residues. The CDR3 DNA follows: TGTGCCAGCAGCTTAGGATCCGGGGCGAACACTGAAGCTTTCTTT. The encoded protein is CASSLGSGANTEAFF.

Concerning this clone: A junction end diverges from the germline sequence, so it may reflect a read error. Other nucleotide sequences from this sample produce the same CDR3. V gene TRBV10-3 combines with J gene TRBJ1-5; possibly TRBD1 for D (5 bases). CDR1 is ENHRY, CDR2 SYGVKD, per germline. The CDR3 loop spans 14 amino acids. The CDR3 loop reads CAISESGQPQPQHF. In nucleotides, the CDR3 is TGTGCCATTAGTGAGTCAGGGCAGCCTCAGCCCCAGCATTTT.

CDR3 amino acids: CASSYSVLAGAYEQYF. The CDR3 DNA follows: TGTGCCAGCAGTTACTCGGTACTAGCGGGGGCCTACGAGCAGTACTTC. This chain connects TRBV6-5 to TRBJ2-7; TRBD2 matches at 11 bases. After removal of 0 bases from V and 2 bases from J, the junction contained 3 bases not matched to a gene. Per germline, CDR1 MNHEY and CDR2 SVGAGI. The CDR3 extends over 16 amino acids.

The CDR3 DNA sequence: TGCGCCAGCAGCATATACAGGGACAATGAGCAGTTCTTC. Translating it yields CASSIYRDNEQFF. The rearrangement links TRBV4-1 to TRBJ2-1, with D possibly TRBD1 on 6 matching bases. Per germline, CDR1 MGHRA and CDR2 YSYEKL. The CDR3 runs to 13 residues. The V and J ends lost 5 bases and 5 bases respectively, with 10 bases between them.

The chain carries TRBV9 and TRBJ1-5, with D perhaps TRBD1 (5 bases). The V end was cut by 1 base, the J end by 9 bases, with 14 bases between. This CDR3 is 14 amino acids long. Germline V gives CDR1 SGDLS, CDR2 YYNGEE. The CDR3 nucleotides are TGTGCCAGCAGCGTAACAAGGGGTGGGGGGCCCCAGCATTTT. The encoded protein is CASSVTRGGGPQHF.

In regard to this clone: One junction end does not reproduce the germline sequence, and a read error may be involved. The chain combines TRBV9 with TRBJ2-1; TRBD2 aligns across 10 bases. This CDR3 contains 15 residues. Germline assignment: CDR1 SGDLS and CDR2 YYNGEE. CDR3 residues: CTSSVSGTSVNEQFF. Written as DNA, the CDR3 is TGTACCAGCAGCGTCTCCGGGACTAGCGTCAATGAGCAGTTCTTC.

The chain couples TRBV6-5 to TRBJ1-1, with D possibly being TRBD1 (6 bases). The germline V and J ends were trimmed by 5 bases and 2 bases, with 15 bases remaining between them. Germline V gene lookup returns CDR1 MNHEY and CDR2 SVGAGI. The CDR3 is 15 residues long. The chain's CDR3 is CASSGNRVINTEAFF. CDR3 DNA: TGTGCCAGCAGTGGAAACAGGGTAATAAACACTGAAGCTTTCTTT.

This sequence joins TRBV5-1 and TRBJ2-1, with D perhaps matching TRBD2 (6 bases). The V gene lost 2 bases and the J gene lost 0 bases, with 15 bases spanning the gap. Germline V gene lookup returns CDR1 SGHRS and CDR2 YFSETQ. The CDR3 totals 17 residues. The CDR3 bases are TGCGCCAGCAGCTTTTTGACCGGGACTCACTCCTACAATGAGCAGTTCTTC. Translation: CASSFLTGTHSYNEQFF.

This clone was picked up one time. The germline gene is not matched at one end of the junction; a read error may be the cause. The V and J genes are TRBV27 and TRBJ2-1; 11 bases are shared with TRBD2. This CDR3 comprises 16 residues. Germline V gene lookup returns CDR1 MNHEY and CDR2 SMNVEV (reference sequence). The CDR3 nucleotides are TGTGCCAGCAGTTTTAGCGGGAGGGCCTCATACAATGGGCAGTTCTTC. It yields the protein CASSFSGRASYNGQFF.

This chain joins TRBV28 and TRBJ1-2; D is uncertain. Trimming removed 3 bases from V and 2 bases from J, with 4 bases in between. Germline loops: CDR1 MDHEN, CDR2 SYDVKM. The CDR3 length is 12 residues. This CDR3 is CASSLDNYGYTF. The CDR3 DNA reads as TGTGCCAGCAGTTTGGACAACTATGGCTACACCTTC.

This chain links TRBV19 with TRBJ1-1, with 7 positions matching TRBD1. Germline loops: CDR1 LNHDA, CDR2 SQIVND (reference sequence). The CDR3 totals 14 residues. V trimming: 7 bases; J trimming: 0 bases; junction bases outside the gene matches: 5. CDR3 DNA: TGTGCCAGTAAAGGACAGGACATGAACACTGAAGCTTTCTTT. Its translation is CASKGQDMNTEAFF.

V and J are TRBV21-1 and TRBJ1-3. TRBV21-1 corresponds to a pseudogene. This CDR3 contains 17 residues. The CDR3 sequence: CASRTQVATHARNTIYF. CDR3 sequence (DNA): TGTGCCAGCAGGACACAAGTAGCTACACACGCACGAAACACCATATATTTT.

The CDR3 DNA follows: TGTGCCAGCAGTTCGTTCCTCACACTAGATAGCACAGATACGCAGTATTTT. Its translation is CASSSFLTLDSTDTQYF. The V call is TRBV28, the J call TRBJ2-3; a possible D gene is TRBD2 (5 bases). The V end was cut by 4 bases, the J end by 0 bases, with 17 bases between. The germline CDR1 and CDR2 sequences are MDHEN and SYDVKM. This CDR3 comprises 17 residues.

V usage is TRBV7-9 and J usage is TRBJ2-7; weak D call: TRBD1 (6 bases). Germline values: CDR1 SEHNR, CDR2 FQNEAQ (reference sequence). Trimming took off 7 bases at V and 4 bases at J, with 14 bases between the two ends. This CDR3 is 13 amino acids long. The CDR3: CASTGQPFYEQYF. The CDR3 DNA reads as TGTGCCAGCACGGGACAACCATTTTACGAGCAGTACTTC.

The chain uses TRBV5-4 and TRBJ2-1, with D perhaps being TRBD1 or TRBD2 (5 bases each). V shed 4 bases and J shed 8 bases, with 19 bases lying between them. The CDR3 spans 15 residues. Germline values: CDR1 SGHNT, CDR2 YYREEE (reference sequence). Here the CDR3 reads CASSQLGERSYEQFF. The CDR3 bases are TGTGCCAGCAGCCAGTTAGGGGAGAGGTCATATGAGCAGTTCTTC.

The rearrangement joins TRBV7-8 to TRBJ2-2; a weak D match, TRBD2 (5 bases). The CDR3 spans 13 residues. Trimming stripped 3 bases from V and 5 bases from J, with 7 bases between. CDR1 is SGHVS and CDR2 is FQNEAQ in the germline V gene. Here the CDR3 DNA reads TGTGCCAGCAGCTTTACGGGGACCGGGGAGCTGTTTTTT. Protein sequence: CASSFTGTGELFF. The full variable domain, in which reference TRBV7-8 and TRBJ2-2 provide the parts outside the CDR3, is GAGVSQSPRYKVAKRGQDVALRCDPISGHVSLFWYQQALGQGPEFLTYFQNEAQLDKSGLPSDRFFAERPEGSVSTLKIQRTQQEDSAVYLCASSFTGTGELFFGEGSRLTVL.

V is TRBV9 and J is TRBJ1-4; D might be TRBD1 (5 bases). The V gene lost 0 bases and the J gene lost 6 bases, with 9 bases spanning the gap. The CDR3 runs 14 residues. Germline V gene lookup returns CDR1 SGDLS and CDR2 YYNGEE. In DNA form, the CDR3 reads TGTGCCAGCAGCGTAGGGCAGGGCGATGAAAAACTGTTTTTT. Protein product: CASSVGQGDEKLFF. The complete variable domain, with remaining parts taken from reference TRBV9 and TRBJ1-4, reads DSGVTQTPKHLITATGQRVTLRCSPRSGDLSVYWYQQSLDQGLQFLIQYYNGEERAKGNILERFSAQQFPDLHSELNLSSLELGDSALYFCASSVGQGDEKLFFGSGTQLSVL.

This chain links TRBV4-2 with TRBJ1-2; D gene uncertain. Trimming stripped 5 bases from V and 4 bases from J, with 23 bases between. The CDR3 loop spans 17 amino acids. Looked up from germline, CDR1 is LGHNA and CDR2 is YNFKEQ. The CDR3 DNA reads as TGTGCCAGCAGCAAGCCGGTCAAGGGTTGGAAGACCTATGGCTACACCTTC. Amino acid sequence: CASSKPVKGWKTYGYTF.

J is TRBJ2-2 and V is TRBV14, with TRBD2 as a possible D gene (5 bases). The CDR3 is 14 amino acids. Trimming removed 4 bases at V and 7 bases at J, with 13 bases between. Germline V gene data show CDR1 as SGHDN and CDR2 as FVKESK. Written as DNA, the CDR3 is TGTGCCAGCAGCCCGGTTGTCGGAGGCGGGGAGCTGTTTTTT. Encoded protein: CASSPVVGGGELFF.

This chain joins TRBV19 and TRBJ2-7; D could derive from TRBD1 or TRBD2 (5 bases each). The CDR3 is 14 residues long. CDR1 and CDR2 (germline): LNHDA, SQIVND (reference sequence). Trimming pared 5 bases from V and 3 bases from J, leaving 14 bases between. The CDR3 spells CASSFRDGDYEQYF. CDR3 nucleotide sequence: TGTGCCAGTAGTTTCCGGGACGGTGACTACGAGCAGTACTTC. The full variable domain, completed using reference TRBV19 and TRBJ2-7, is DGGITQSPKYLFRKEGQNVTLSCEQNLNHDAMYWYRQDPGQGLRLIYYSQIVNDFQKGDIAEGYSVSREKKESFPLTVTSAQKNPTAFYLCASSFRDGDYEQYFGPGTRLTVT.

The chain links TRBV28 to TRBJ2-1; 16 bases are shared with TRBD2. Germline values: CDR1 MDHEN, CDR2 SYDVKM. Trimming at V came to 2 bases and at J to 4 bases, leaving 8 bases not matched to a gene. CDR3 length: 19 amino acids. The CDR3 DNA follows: TGTGCCAGCAGTTTAATTGGGACTAGCGGGAGGGCAAGGTACAATGAGCAGTTCTTC. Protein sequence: CASSLIGTSGRARYNEQFF.

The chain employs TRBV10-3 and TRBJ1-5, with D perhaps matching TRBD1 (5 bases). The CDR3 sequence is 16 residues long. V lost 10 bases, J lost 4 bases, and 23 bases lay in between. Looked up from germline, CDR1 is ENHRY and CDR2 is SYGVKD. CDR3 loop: CATMAGLGDPNQPQHF. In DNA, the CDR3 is TGTGCCACCATGGCGGGGCTTGGGGACCCTAATCAGCCCCAGCATTTT.

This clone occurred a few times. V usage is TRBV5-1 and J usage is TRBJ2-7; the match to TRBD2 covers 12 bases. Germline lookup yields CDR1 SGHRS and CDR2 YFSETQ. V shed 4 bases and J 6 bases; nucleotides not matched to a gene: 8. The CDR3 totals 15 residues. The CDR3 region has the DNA TGCGCCAGCAGCGTCCGACTAGCGGGAGTATCCGAGCAGTACTTC. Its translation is CASSVRLAGVSEQYF.